Shown below are 19 T cell receptor beta chains from a single sample sequenced in a study of blood T cell repertoires in COVID-19. The method was immunoSEQ multiplex PCR; TCRdb's version includes in-frame clones alone and lacks a portion of them. The sample yields 250,000 to 350,000 clones, approximately 87% seen once. Sequencing was done on a sample of peripheral blood. The receptors stem from a woman in her twenties or thirties with COVID-19, enrolled during active disease.

This sequence joins TRBV6-5 and TRBJ2-2; TRBD2 aligns across 12 bases. Germline values: CDR1 MNHEY, CDR2 SVGAGI. V lost 5 bases to trimming and J lost 10 bases; unmatched junction nucleotides: 8. There are 15 residues in the CDR3. The CDR3: CASSPPTSGRLELFF. CDR3 nucleotides: TGTGCCAGCAGTCCACCAACTAGCGGGAGGCTGGAGCTGTTTTTT.

This chain's CDR3 is CASSLFVGEYYEQYF. The CDR3 nucleotides are TGTGCCAGCAGTTTATTCGTGGGAGAATACTACGAGCAGTACTTC. The chain has TRBV27 and TRBJ2-7, with D possibly matching TRBD2 (5 bases). The CDR3 length is 15 residues. V lost 1 base, J lost 3 bases, and 13 bases lay in between. Looked up from germline, CDR1 is MNHEY and CDR2 is SMNVEV (reference sequence).

This clone was detected only once. The chain uses TRBV21-1 and TRBJ1-5; no DNA check was done on the table's D call, TRBD1. TRBV21-1 is a recognized pseudogene. The CDR3 contains 22 residues. The CDR3 DNA reads as TGTGCCAGCAGCAAGAAGGGGACCATCATTTGGACAGGGGGTTATAGCAATCAGCCCCAGCATTTT. This sequence encodes CASSKKGTIIWTGGYSNQPQHF.

The chain links TRBV15 to TRBJ1-2; tentative D call: TRBD1 (5 bases). Germline CDR1 LNHNV, CDR2 YYDKDF (reference sequence). Trimming left V 0 bases short and J 7 bases short, with 6 bases between. CDR3 length: 12 amino acids. CDR3 DNA sequence: TGTGCCACCAGCAGAGACAGGGCTGGCTACACCTTC. This sequence encodes CATSRDRAGYTF. The whole variable domain, filled in from reference TRBV15 and TRBJ1-2, reads DAMVIQNPRYQVTQFGKPVTLSCSQTLNHNVMYWYQQKSSQAPKLLFHYYDKDFNNEADTPDNFQSRRPNTSFCFLDIRSPGLGDTAMYLCATSRDRAGYTFGSGTRLTVV.

The CDR3: CASSYGLASDTQYF. CDR3 nucleotide sequence: TGTGCCAGCAGCTATGGACTAGCATCAGATACGCAGTATTTT. V and J are TRBV7-9 and TRBJ2-3; 8 bases align to TRBD2. This CDR3 comprises 14 residues. The V gene end was trimmed by 4 bases and the J gene end by 4 bases; junction bases not matched to a gene: 4. Looked up from germline, CDR1 is SEHNR and CDR2 is FQNEAQ (reference sequence).

The V gene is TRBV21-1, the J gene TRBJ2-3; the table's D call, TRBD1, has no DNA check behind it. TRBV21-1 is a documented pseudogene. The length of the CDR3 is 20 residues. CDR3 loop: CASSNFTLPSRTGATDTQYF. The CDR3 nucleotides read TGTGCCAGCAGCAACTTCACCCTCCCATCCAGGACAGGGGCCACAGATACGCAGTATTTT.

The V and J genes are TRBV28 and TRBJ2-7; 12 bases line up with TRBD2. The CDR3 has 15 residues. Germline values: CDR1 MDHEN, CDR2 SYDVKM. With V trimmed by 4 bases and J by 6 bases, 7 bases remained unmatched. The CDR3: CASSSLAGGPSEQYF. For the CDR3, the DNA is TGTGCCAGCAGTTCTCTAGCGGGAGGGCCCTCCGAGCAGTACTTC.

The table lists this clone with a few counts. This rearrangement joins TRBV7-9 to TRBJ1-5, with 7 bases matching TRBD1. After removal of 1 base from V and 4 bases from J, the junction contained 7 bases not matched to a gene. This CDR3 contains 16 residues. The germline V gene encodes CDR1 SEHNR and CDR2 FQNEAQ (reference sequence). Here the CDR3 reads CASSLGYGTVNQPQHF. The CDR3, as DNA: TGTGCCAGCAGCTTAGGGTATGGGACAGTTAATCAGCCCCAGCATTTT.

The chain uses TRBV27 and TRBJ2-1, with TRBD2 identical over 7 bases. V gave up 8 bases and J gave up 0 bases; unmatched junction bases: 7. The CDR3 is made up of 15 amino acids. Germline lookup yields CDR1 MNHEY and CDR2 SMNVEV (reference sequence). The CDR3 loop reads CASRLGGSSYNEQFF. The CDR3 DNA reads as TGTGCCAGCCGGCTCGGGGGGAGCTCCTACAATGAGCAGTTCTTC.

The chain joins TRBV6-1 to TRBJ1-5; 8 nucleotides match TRBD1. V lost 3 bases to trimming and J lost 3 bases; unmatched junction nucleotides: 13. The CDR3 totals 18 residues. The V gene's germline CDR1 is MNHNS and CDR2 SASEGT. Written as DNA, the CDR3 is TGTGCCAGCAGTGAGAGCGACAGGGGAGGTCTTAACAATCAGCCCCAGCATTTT. This translates into CASSESDRGGLNNQPQHF.

This clone showed up just once. The chain employs TRBV4-2 and TRBJ2-2; D gene ambiguous. Per the germline V gene, CDR1 is LGHNA and CDR2 is YNFKEQ. V lost 1 base and J lost 0, with 6 bases in between. The CDR3 runs to 15 residues. The CDR3 sequence: CASSQVLANTGELFF. The CDR3 DNA reads TGTGCCAGCAGCCAAGTTCTAGCGAACACCGGGGAGCTGTTTTTT.

The chain joins TRBV14 to TRBJ1-6, with TRBD1 matching over 10 bases. CDR3 length: 16 amino acids. The ends lost 4 bases at V and 9 bases at J; junction bases unmatched: 9. Germline CDR1 is SGHDN and CDR2 is FVKESK. The DNA for the CDR3 is TGTGCCAGCAGCCCCCAGGCGGGACAGGGGTCTTCACCCCTCCACTTT. Residues: CASSPQAGQGSSPLHF.

The chain employs TRBV7-2 and TRBJ2-1, with 7 bases lining up with TRBD1. Germline V lookup: CDR1 SGHTA, CDR2 FQGNSA. The J segment lost 9 bases and the V segment lost 0 bases, leaving 8 bases of the junction unmatched. This CDR3 comprises 15 residues. DNA for the CDR3: TGTGCCAGCAGCTTAGCCTTGGACAGGAAAAGTGAGCAGTTCTTC. Translation gives CASSLALDRKSEQFF.

The chain joins TRBV2 to TRBJ1-1; tentative D call: TRBD1 (6 bases). Trimming shortened V by 2 bases and J by 4 bases, and 11 bases separated the two germline ends. The CDR3 length is 14 residues. Germline CDR1 reads SNHLY; CDR2 reads FYNNEI. The CDR3 reads CASSERGAVTEAFF. The CDR3 nucleotides are TGTGCCAGCAGTGAACGGGGGGCTGTCACTGAAGCTTTCTTT. The full variable domain, in which reference TRBV2 and TRBJ1-1 provide the parts outside the CDR3, is EPEVTQTPSHQVTQMGQEVILRCVPISNHLYFYWYRQILGQKVEFLVSFYNNEISEKSEIFDDQFSVERPDGSNFTLKIRSTKLEDSAMYFCASSERGAVTEAFFGQGTRLTVV.

This clone occurred a few times. The chain has TRBV5-6 and TRBJ1-1; 7 bases map to TRBD1. V shed 0 bases, J shed 3 bases, and the junction held 5 bases outside the gene matches. Germline V gene lookup returns CDR1 SGHDT and CDR2 YYEEEE. The CDR3 runs 15 residues. CDR3 nucleotides: TGTGCCAGCAGCTTGGGAGACAGGGCCGACACTGAAGCTTTCTTT. Residues: CASSLGDRADTEAFF.

The chain has TRBV5-1 and TRBJ1-2, with TRBD1 identical over 10 bases. From germline, CDR1 is SGHRS and CDR2 YFSETQ. V lost 6 bases, J lost 0 bases, and 5 bases stayed unmatched. The CDR3 is 15 amino acids. The CDR3 reads CASKPGQGSNYGYTF. In nucleotides, the CDR3 is TGCGCCAGCAAGCCGGGACAGGGGTCTAACTATGGCTACACCTTC.

V usage is TRBV19 and J usage is TRBJ2-3; 10 bases agree with TRBD2. The CDR3 consists of 15 residues. Germline CDR1 reads LNHDA; CDR2 reads SQIVND (reference sequence). Losses at the gene ends were 4 bases for V and 3 bases for J; bases not matched to a gene: 4. The CDR3 loop is CASSSGTSVTDTQYF. The CDR3 nucleotides are TGTGCCAGTAGTAGCGGGACTAGCGTAACAGATACGCAGTATTTT.

Worth noting for this clone: Different DNA sequences within this sample yield the same CDR3. J is TRBJ2-1 and V is TRBV3-1 (or the pseudogene TRBV3-2), with D possibly TRBD2 on 5 matching bases. The germline V gene encodes CDR1 LGHDT and CDR2 YNNKEL (reference sequence). V was trimmed by 1 base and J by 0 bases, leaving 10 bases between them. The CDR3 consists of 16 residues. The CDR3 nucleotides are TGTGCCAGCAGCCAAGGAAGCGGTCGCTCCTACAATGAGCAGTTCTTC. Translating gives CASSQGSGRSYNEQFF.

The V call is TRBV13, the J call TRBJ2-7; 11 nucleotides line up with TRBD1. Germline V CDR1 and CDR2: PRHDT, FYEKMQ (reference sequence). V shed 5 bases, J shed 5 bases, and the junction held 5 bases outside the gene matches. The CDR3 runs to 14 residues. This CDR3 reads CASSLPGQGDEQYF. CDR3 DNA sequence: TGTGCCAGCAGCCTGCCGGGACAGGGGGACGAGCAGTACTTC.